This is a list of T cell receptor beta chains from one sample in a study of cytotoxic CD8 clonotypes in ibrutinib-treated CLL. Assay: immunoSEQ multiplex PCR; the TCRdb copy retains only in-frame clones and omits some. The sample has roughly 42,000 clones, approximately 71% seen once; the top ten hold 7%. This specimen was PBMCs, taken at disease progression, from a patient treated with ibrutinib. The receptors here all came from a human donor with chronic lymphocytic leukemia. Each CDR3 is given with its conserved first and last residue. D genes are given only for firm matches. Rows may omit the clone size; those that give it use once, few, many or a size class.

j_call clone_size v_call d_call cdr3_aa cdr3_nt
TRBJ1-2 . TRBV11-2 . CASSPPSGAYGYTF TGTGCCAGCAGCCCCCCGTCGGGCGCCTATGGCTACACCTTC
TRBJ2-6 . TRBV7-3 . CASSLQGRGANVLTF TGTGCCAGCAGCTTACAGGGGAGAGGGGCCAACGTCCTGACTTTC
TRBJ1-6 few TRBV6-1 TRBD1 CASSEAGTGTSPLHF TGTGCCAGCAGTGAAGCCGGGACAGGGACTTCACCCCTCCACTTT
TRBJ2-2 . TRBV9 TRBD2 CASSAFVGLAGVWAGELFF TGTGCCAGCAGCGCATTCGTCGGTCTAGCGGGAGTCTGGGCCGGGGAGCTGTTTTTT
TRBJ2-3 . TRBV15 . CATSNRDPATDTQYF TGTGCCACCAGCAACCGGGACCCAGCAACAGATACGCAGTATTTT
TRBJ1-6 few TRBV28 . CASRQGTDNSPLHF TGTGCCAGCAGACAGGGTACCGATAATTCACCCCTCCACTTT
TRBJ2-7 . TRBV5-5 TRBD1 CASSAKSGTGGLGQYF TGTGCCAGCAGCGCTAAATCCGGGACAGGGGGCCTAGGGCAGTACTTC
TRBJ1-6 . TRBV28 TRBD1 CASSQMGQVLFSPLHF TGTGCCAGCAGTCAGATGGGACAGGTTTTATTTTCACCCCTCCACTTT
TRBJ2-1 . TRBV11-1 TRBD2 CASSFASGVSSYNEQFF TGTGCCAGCAGCTTCGCTAGCGGGGTTAGCTCCTACAATGAGCAGTTCTTC
TRBJ1-4 . TRBV19 TRBD1 CASTGTGVKKLFF TGTGCCAGTACCGGGACAGGGGTGAAAAAACTGTTTTTT
TRBJ2-7 . TRBV7-8 TRBD2 CASSWATSGSRYEQYF TGTGCCAGCAGCTGGGCGACTAGCGGGAGTAGATACGAGCAGTACTTC
TRBJ1-4 few TRBV9 TRBD1 CASSATSGTGVEKLFF TGTGCCAGCAGCGCCACGTCCGGGACAGGGGTAGAAAAACTGTTTTTT
TRBJ2-3 . TRBV4-3 . CASSQARGTDTQYF TGCGCCAGCAGCCAAGCTCGGGGCACAGATACGCAGTATTTT
TRBJ2-3 . TRBV11-3 TRBD2 CASSLGRLAGDDTQYF TGTGCCAGCAGCTTAGGTCGGCTAGCGGGAGACGATACGCAGTATTTT
TRBJ2-7 few TRBV30 . CAWNGVGEQYF TGTGCCTGGAACGGAGTAGGCGAGCAGTACTTC
TRBJ2-7 . TRBV7-8 TRBD1 CASSFGQGTGYEQYF TGTGCCAGCAGCTTTGGACAGGGAACTGGCTACGAGCAGTACTTC
TRBJ1-1 . TRBV4-1 . CASSREGGANTEAFF TGCGCCAGCAGCCGGGAAGGAGGGGCGAACACTGAAGCTTTCTTT
TRBJ2-3 once TRBV7-7 TRBD2 CASSQSVAGGDTQYF TGTGCTAGCAGCCAATCGGTAGCGGGCGGAGATACGCAGTATTTT
TRBJ2-3 once TRBV5-1 . CASSLDQGTDTQYF TGCGCCAGCAGCTTGGATCAGGGCACAGATACGCAGTATTTT
TRBJ2-1 . TRBV6-1 . CASSEGQGGHNEQFF TGTGCCAGCAGTGAAGGGCAGGGGGGGCACAATGAGCAGTTCTTC
TRBJ1-1 . TRBV15 . CATSSGGALNTEAFF TGTGCCACCAGCAGCGGGGGGGCTCTGAACACTGAAGCTTTCTTT
TRBJ2-7 . TRBV27 . CASSVYEQYF TGTGCCAGCAGTGTGTACGAGCAGTACTTC
TRBJ1-6 . TRBV2 TRBD1 CASSETGQGGGTLHF TGTGCCAGCAGTGAAACGGGACAGGGCGGGGGCACCCTCCACTTT
TRBJ2-3 few TRBV19 . CASSMKDTQYF TGTGCCAGTAGTATGAAAGATACGCAGTATTTT
TRBJ1-1 . TRBV29-1 . CSVRLTGQTEAFF TGCAGCGTCAGACTTACAGGGCAGACTGAAGCTTTCTTT
TRBJ2-1 . TRBV19 TRBD2 CASRGLAGANNRQFF TGTGCCAGTAGGGGCCTAGCGGGAGCGAACAATCGGCAGTTCTTC
TRBJ2-3 . TRBV10-2 TRBD2 CASSDLGLAGEETDTQYF TGCGCCAGCAGTGACTTGGGACTAGCGGGAGAAGAAACAGATACGCAGTATTTT
TRBJ1-2 . TRBV7-8 . CASSTGYNGYTF TGTGCCAGCAGCACGGGTTATAATGGCTACACCTTC
TRBJ2-2 few TRBV11-2 . CASSPTAGELFF TGTGCCAGCAGCCCTACAGCGGGGGAGCTGTTTTTT
TRBJ2-3 . TRBV27 TRBD2 CASQVGGSTDTQYF TGTGCCAGTCAGGTGGGAGGGAGCACAGATACGCAGTATTTT
TRBJ2-3 . TRBV18 TRBD1 CASSTQGPSSTDTQYF TGTGCCAGCTCGACACAGGGGCCTTCTAGCACAGATACGCAGTATTTT
TRBJ2-1 once TRBV9 . CASSVTHKGEQFF TGTGCCAGCAGCGTAACCCACAAAGGTGAGCAGTTCTTC
TRBJ2-1 . TRBV5-6 TRBD2 CASSSHGGRGNEQFF TGTGCCAGCAGTTCCCACGGCGGGAGGGGGAATGAGCAGTTCTTC
TRBJ2-7 few TRBV29-1 TRBD1 CSVDGTGVSEQYF TGCAGCGTAGACGGGACAGGGGTGAGTGAGCAGTACTTC
TRBJ1-3 . TRBV2 TRBD1 CASSDPGTVRPGDSGNTIYF TGTGCCAGCAGTGACCCCGGGACAGTCCGACCTGGGGATTCTGGAAACACCATATATTTT
TRBJ2-1 . TRBV4-2 TRBD2 CASSQDLTSGSYNEQFF TGTGCCAGCAGCCAAGACCTGACTAGCGGGTCTTACAATGAGCAGTTCTTC
TRBJ2-3 few TRBV5-4 . CASSPDYYTDTQYF TGTGCCAGCAGCCCGGACTACTATACAGATACGCAGTATTTT
TRBJ2-3 . TRBV4-2 . CASSQDFGTQLHSTDTQYF TGTGCCAGCAGCCAAGATTTTGGGACGCAACTTCATAGCACAGATACGCAGTATTTT
TRBJ2-2 . TRBV29-1 TRBD2 CSVETSGTMTEGLFF TGCAGCGTTGAGACTAGCGGGACTATGACCGAGGGGCTGTTTTTT
TRBJ1-1 . TRBV29-1 . CSVASSLNTEAFF TGCAGCGTTGCTTCCAGTTTAAACACTGAAGCTTTCTTT
TRBJ1-3 . TRBV18 . CASSPETDVRNTIYF TGTGCCAGCTCACCGGAGACAGACGTCCGAAACACCATATATTTT
TRBJ2-3 once TRBV6-1 . CASSEALLEAQYF TGTGCCAGCAGTGAAGCGCTTCTTGAGGCGCAGTATTTT
TRBJ2-7 few TRBV7-9 TRBD1 CASSLVTGANEQYF TGTGCCAGCAGCTTAGTGACAGGGGCCAACGAGCAGTACTTC
TRBJ2-5 . TRBV5-1 TRBD2 CASSRWTSGQETQYF TGCGCCAGCAGCCGGTGGACTAGCGGACAAGAGACCCAGTACTTC
TRBJ2-2 . TRBV7-2 . CASSVYRNTGELFF TGTGCCAGCAGCGTATACAGGAACACCGGGGAGCTGTTTTTT
TRBJ2-5 . TRBV10-3 . CAISTPGTGQETQYF TGTGCCATCAGCACCCCCGGGACGGGGCAAGAGACCCAGTACTTC